The T cell receptor (beta chain) under discussion was sequenced for a study of blood T cell repertoires in COVID-19. Study-wide context: Donors in the United States, Italy and Spain gave samples during acute or convalescent COVID-19.

TCRdb keeps only in-frame clones here, not all; method: immunoSEQ multiplex PCR. There are tens of thousands of clones in the sample; roughly 88% occur only once, and over 12% lies in the top ten. This CDR3 is 13 amino acids long. CDR1 is SEHNR, CDR2 FQNEAQ, per germline (reference sequence). Trimming removed 2 bases from V and 0 bases from J, with 4 bases in between. V gene TRBV7-9 combines with J gene TRBJ1-1; D is uncertain. This receptor was taken from a human donor in a cohort sampled during active COVID-19. Sequencing was carried out using peripheral blood. CDR3 nucleotides: TGTGCCAGCAGCTTATTCATGAACACTGAAGCTTTCTTT. This encodes CASSLFMNTEAFF. Complete variable domain (other parts from reference TRBV7-9 and TRBJ1-1): DTGVSQNPRHKITKRGQNVTFRCDPISEHNRLYWYRQTLGQGPEFLTYFQNEAQLEKSRLLSDRFSAERPKGSFSTLEIQRTEQGDSAMYLCASSLFMNTEAFFGQGTRLTVV.